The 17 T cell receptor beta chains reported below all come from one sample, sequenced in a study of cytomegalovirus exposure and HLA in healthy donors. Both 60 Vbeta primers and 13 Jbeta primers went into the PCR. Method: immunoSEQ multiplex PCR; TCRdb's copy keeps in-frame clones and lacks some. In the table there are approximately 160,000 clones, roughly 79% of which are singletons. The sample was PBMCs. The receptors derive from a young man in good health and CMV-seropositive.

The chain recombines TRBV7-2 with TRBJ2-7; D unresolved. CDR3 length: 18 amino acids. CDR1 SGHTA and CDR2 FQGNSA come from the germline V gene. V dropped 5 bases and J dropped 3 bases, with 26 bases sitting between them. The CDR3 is CASSPRSLGSNPSYEQYF. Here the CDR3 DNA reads TGTGCCAGCAGCCCAAGATCCCTCGGGTCGAACCCTAGCTACGAGCAGTACTTC.

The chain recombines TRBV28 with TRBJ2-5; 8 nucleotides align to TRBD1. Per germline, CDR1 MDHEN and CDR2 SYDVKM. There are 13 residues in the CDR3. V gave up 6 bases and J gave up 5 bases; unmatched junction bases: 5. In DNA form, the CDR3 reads TGTGCCAGCAGCAGGGGGCTAGGTGAGACCCAGTACTTC. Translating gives CASSRGLGETQYF.

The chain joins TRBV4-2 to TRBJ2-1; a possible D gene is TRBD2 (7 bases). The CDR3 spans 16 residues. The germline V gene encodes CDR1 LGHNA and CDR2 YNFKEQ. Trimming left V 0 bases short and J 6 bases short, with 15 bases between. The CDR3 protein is CASSQDWGGAANEQFF. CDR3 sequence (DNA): TGTGCCAGCAGCCAAGATTGGGGGGGGGCCGCCAATGAGCAGTTCTTC.

The CDR3 bases are TGCGCCAGCAGCTTTCGGGAGAATGCCTACAATGAGCAGTTCTTC. It codes for CASSFRENAYNEQFF. The chain has TRBV5-1 and TRBJ2-1, with D tentatively TRBD2 (6 bases). The CDR3 runs to 15 residues. Per germline, CDR1 SGHRS and CDR2 YFSETQ. Trimming cost V 2 bases and J 2 bases, with 11 bases left between them.

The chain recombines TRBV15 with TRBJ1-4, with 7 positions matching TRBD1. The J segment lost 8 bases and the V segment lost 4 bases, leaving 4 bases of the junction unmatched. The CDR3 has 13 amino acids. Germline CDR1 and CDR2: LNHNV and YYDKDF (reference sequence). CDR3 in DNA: TGTGCCACCAGCAACAGGGGTCGCGAAAAACTGTTTTTT. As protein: CATSNRGREKLFF.

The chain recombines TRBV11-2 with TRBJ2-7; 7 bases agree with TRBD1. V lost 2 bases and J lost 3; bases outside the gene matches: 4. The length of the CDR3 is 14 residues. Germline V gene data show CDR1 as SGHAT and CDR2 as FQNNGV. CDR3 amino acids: CASSLPGQDYEQYF. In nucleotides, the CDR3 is TGTGCCAGCAGCTTACCTGGACAGGACTACGAGCAGTACTTC.

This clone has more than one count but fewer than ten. The CDR3 coding sequence is TGTGCCAGCAGCTTAGCCCTGACGGGCTCTGGAAACACCATATATTTT. Its translation is CASSLALTGSGNTIYF. The chain combines TRBV7-2 with TRBJ1-3; D ambiguous. This CDR3 region has 16 residues. V gave up 0 bases and J gave up 0 bases, with 9 bases separating them. In germline, CDR1 is SGHTA, CDR2 FQGNSA.

This CDR3 is CASSLIGTGGFRDTEAFF. The CDR3 coding sequence is TGTGCCAGCAGTTTAATAGGGACAGGGGGCTTCAGGGACACTGAAGCTTTCTTT. V usage is TRBV28 and J usage is TRBJ1-1; 12 bases are shared with TRBD1. The germline V gene encodes CDR1 MDHEN and CDR2 SYDVKM. V shed 2 bases, J shed 3 bases, and the junction held 10 bases outside the gene matches. The CDR3 is 18 residues long. The full variable domain, rest sourced from reference TRBV28 and TRBJ1-1, is DVKVTQSSRYLVKRTGEKVFLECVQDMDHENMFWYRQDPGLGLRLIYFSYDVKMKEKGDIPEGYSVSREKKERFSLILESASTNQTSMYLCASSLIGTGGFRDTEAFFGQGTRLTVV.

The CDR3 is CASSPKGQGSTQYF. Written as DNA, the CDR3 is TGTGCCAGCAGCCCAAAGGGACAGGGTTCGACCCAGTACTTC. V is TRBV7-2 and J is TRBJ2-5; 9 bases line up with TRBD1. The CDR3 consists of 14 residues. CDR1 SGHTA and CDR2 FQGNSA come from the germline V gene. V lost 5 bases, J lost 7 bases, and 8 bases stayed unmatched.

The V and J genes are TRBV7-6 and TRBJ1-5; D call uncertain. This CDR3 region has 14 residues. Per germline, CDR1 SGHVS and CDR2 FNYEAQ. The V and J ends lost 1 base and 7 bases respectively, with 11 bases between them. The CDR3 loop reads CASSLGAGKQPQHF. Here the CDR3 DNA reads TGTGCCAGCAGCTTAGGGGCGGGGAAACAGCCCCAGCATTTT. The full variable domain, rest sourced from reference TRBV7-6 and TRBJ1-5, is GAGVSQSPRYKVTKRGQDVALRCDPISGHVSLYWYRQALGQGPEFLTYFNYEAQQDKSGLPNDRFSAERPEGSISTLTIQRTEQRDSAMYRCASSLGAGKQPQHFGDGTRLSIL.

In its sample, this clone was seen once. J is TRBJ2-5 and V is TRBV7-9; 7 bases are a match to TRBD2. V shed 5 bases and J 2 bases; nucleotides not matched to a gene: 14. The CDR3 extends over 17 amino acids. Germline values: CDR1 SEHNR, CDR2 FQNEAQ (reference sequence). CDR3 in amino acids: CASSRALLVGGQETQYF. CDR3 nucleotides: TGTGCCAGCAGCAGGGCCCTACTAGTGGGGGGGCAAGAGACCCAGTACTTC. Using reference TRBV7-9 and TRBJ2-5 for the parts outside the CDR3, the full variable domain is DTGVSQNPRHKITKRGQNVTFRCDPISEHNRLYWYRQTLGQGPEFLTYFQNEAQLEKSRLLSDRFSAERPKGSFSTLEIQRTEQGDSAMYLCASSRALLVGGQETQYFGPGTRLLVL.

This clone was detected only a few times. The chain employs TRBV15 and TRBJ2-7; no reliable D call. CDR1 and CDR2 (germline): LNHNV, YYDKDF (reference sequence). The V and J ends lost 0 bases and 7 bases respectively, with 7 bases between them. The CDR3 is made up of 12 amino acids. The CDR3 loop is CATSRENAEQYF. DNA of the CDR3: TGTGCCACCAGCAGAGAAAATGCGGAGCAGTACTTC.

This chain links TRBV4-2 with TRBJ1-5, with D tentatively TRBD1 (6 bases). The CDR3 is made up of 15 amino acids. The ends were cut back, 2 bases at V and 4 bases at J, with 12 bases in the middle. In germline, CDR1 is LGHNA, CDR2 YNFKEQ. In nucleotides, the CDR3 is TGTGCCAGCAGCCAATTGGGAGGGGGAAATCAGCCCCAGCATTTT. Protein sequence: CASSQLGGGNQPQHF.

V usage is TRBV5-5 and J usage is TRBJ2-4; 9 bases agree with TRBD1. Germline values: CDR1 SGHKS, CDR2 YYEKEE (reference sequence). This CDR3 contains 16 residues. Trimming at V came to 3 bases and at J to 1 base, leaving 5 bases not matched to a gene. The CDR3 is CASSSGQGLAKNIQYF. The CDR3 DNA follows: TGTGCCAGCAGCTCCGGACAGGGGTTGGCCAAAAACATTCAGTACTTC.

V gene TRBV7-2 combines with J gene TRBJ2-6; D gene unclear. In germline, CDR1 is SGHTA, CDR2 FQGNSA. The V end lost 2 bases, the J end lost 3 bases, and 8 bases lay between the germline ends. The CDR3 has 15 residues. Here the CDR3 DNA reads TGTGCCAGCAGCTTAATGGCCCATGGGGCCAACGTCCTGACTTTC. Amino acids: CASSLMAHGANVLTF.

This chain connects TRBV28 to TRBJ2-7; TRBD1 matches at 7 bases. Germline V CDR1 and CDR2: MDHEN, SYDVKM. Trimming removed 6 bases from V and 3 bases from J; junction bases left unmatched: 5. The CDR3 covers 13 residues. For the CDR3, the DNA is TGTGCCAGCAGCCCGCCAGGGGGCTACGAGCAGTACTTC. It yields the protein CASSPPGGYEQYF.

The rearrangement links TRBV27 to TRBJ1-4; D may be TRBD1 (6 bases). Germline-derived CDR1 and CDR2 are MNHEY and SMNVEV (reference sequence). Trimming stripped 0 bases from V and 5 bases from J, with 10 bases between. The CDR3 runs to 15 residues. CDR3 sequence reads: CASSLSLRGNEKLFF. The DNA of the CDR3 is TGTGCCAGCAGTTTATCGTTGAGGGGGAATGAAAAACTGTTTTTT. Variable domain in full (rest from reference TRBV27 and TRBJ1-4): EAQVTQNPRYLITVTGKKLTVTCSQNMNHEYMSWYRQDPGLGLRQIYYSMNVEVTDKGDVPEGYKVSRKEKRNFPLILESPSPNQTSLYFCASSLSLRGNEKLFFGSGTQLSVL.